The source of this T cell receptor delta chain is a study of γδ T cells in repeated Plasmodium falciparum infection. The CDR3 extends over 25 amino acids. Per the germline V gene, CDR1 is TSWWSYY and CDR2 is QGS. Sequencing covered both gamma and delta TCR chains per sample. TCRdb called clones anew from the multiplex PCR reads with CATT. Of around 50,000 delta-chain clones detected, 1.5% to 2% appear once; the ten largest clones hold 8.6%. Bulk repertoires came from Vgamma9/Vdelta2+ or Vdelta2-negative gammadelta T cells flow-sorted from PBMC. Comments on this clone: The mismatch at residue 23 between this DNA's translation and the TCRdb protein of a much larger clone likely reflects a read error; the protein shown is translated from the DNA.

The TCR was taken from a pool of human donors (malaria-infected and uninfected, not separated). A V gene of TRDV1 was called, but no J gene was assigned; the DNA was not compared with TRDD3, the D call given in the table. Sequencing input: gamma-delta T cells from blood. The chain's CDR3 is CALGEPDRGDAFKHSASTLTAQPFF. DNA for the CDR3: TGTGCTCTTGGGGAACCGGACCGGGGGGACGCCTTCAAACATTCAGCCTCCACTTTGACAGCACAACCCTTCTTT.